These T cell receptor beta chains were read from a single sample in a study of blood T cell repertoires in COVID-19. Repertoires were generated with immunoSEQ multiplex PCR, while TCRdb's copy carries only in-frame clones and drops some. The sample consists of fewer than 250,000 clones, about nine tenths of them appearing once. The sample comprised peripheral blood. Receptors were obtained from a man in his fifties or sixties with COVID-19, enrolled during active disease. Both conserved end residues are part of each CDR3. Fields, in order: J gene, V gene, clone size, D gene, CDR3 protein, CDR3 DNA. The D gene is left open where the match is weak. Clone size is stated in some rows and not others, as once, few, many or a class when expanded.

TRBJ1-1 TRBV12-3/TRBV12-4 once TRBD1 CASSGQVNTEAFF TGTGCCAGCAGTGGACAGGTGAACACTGAAGCTTTCTTT
TRBJ2-7 TRBV5-1 NA NA CASSFRGGESYEQYF TGCGCCAGCAGCTTCCGGGGAGGTGAATCCTACGAGCAGTACTTC
TRBJ2-7 TRBV4-1 NA TRBD2 CASSLMTSGSYEQYF TGCGCCAGCAGCCTGATGACTAGCGGGAGCTACGAGCAGTACTTC
TRBJ1-1 TRBV7-2 NA NA CASTQSGFSPTGEAFF TGTGCCAGCACCCAAAGCGGTTTTAGTCCGACGGGAGAAGCTTTCTTT
TRBJ2-1 TRBV19 NA TRBD2 CASSGLASYNEQFF TGTGCCAGTAGCGGACTAGCGTCCTACAATGAGCAGTTCTTC
TRBJ1-1 TRBV4-3 NA NA CASSPGGKRRAFF TGCGCCAGCAGCCCGGGGGGAAAACGGCGGGCTTTCTTT
TRBJ1-2 TRBV18 NA NA CASSTAGSNYGYTF TGTGCCAGCTCGACCGCGGGCAGTAACTATGGCTACACCTTC
TRBJ2-3 TRBV13 NA NA CASSPEDTDTQYF TGTGCCAGCAGCCCCGAGGACACAGATACGCAGTATTTT
TRBJ1-5 TRBV24-1 NA TRBD1 CATSDAGQGAGNQPQHF TGTGCCACCAGTGATGCCGGACAGGGGGCTGGGAATCAGCCCCAGCATTTT
TRBJ2-5 TRBV12-3/TRBV12-4 NA NA CASSLSQAETQYF TGTGCCAGCAGTCTGAGCCAGGCGGAGACCCAGTACTTC
TRBJ2-6 TRBV10-2 NA NA CASYPPGSGANVLTF TGCGCCAGTTACCCTCCCGGCTCTGGGGCCAACGTCCTGACTTTC